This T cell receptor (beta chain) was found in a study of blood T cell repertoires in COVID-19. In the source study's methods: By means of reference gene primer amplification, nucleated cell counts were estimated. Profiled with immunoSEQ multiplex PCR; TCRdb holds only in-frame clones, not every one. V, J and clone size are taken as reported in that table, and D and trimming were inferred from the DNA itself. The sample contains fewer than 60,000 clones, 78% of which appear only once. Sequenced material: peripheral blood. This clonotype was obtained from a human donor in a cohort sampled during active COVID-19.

The CDR3 DNA is TGTGCCAGCAGCGTTCTTACAGGGGACACTGAAGCTTTCTTT. Its protein product is CASSVLTGDTEAFF. The chain uses TRBV9 and TRBJ1-1; TRBD1 matches at 7 bases. The ends lost 2 bases at V and 3 bases at J; junction bases unmatched: 4. The CDR3 has 14 residues. Germline assignment: CDR1 SGDLS and CDR2 YYNGEE.